The source of this T cell receptor beta chain is a study of T cell responses to AZD1222 COVID-19 vaccine. Study outcomes and limitations: A rise in Spike-specific TCR breadth and depth followed two AZD1222 doses. The donors showed a predominance of white British ancestry and of females, with possible underestimation of clonal diversity. Spike was spanned by vaccine-associated CD4 TCRs, with dominance at 160-218 and 743-854.

Clones were read by immunoSEQ multiplex PCR, and TCRdb kept only the in-frame ones, dropping some. The sample has approximately 140,000 clones, 80% to 95% seen once. Note on this clone: Its antigen is undetermined.

Trimming removed 5 bases from V and 3 bases from J; junction bases left unmatched: 6. Looked up from germline, CDR1 is SGHNT and CDR2 is YYREEE (reference sequence). The CDR3 consists of 14 residues. V gene TRBV5-4 combines with J gene TRBJ2-5; TRBD2 matches 8 bases. This TCR came from an adult in good health. The sequencing here drew on peripheral blood, taken on day 0 of AZD1222 vaccination. CDR3 sequence reads: CASRGELAEETQYF. In DNA, the CDR3 is TGTGCCAGCAGGGGTGAACTAGCGGAAGAGACCCAGTACTTC.